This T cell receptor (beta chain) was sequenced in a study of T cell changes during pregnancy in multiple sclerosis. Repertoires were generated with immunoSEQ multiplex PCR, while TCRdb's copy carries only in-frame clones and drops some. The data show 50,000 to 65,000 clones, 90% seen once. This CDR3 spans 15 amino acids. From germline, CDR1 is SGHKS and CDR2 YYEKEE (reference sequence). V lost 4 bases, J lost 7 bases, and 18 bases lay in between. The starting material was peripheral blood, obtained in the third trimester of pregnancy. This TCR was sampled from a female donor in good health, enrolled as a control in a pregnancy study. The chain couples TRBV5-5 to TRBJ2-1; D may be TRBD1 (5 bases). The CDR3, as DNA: TGTGCCAGCAGCCCCCTCCCGGTTAGGGGAAATGAGCAGTTCTTC. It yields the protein CASSPLPVRGNEQFF. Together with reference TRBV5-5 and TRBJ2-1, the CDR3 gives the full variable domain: DAGVTQSPTHLIKTRGQQVTLRCSPISGHKSVSWYQQVLGQGPQFIFQYYEKEERGRGNFPDRFSARQFPNYSSELNVNALLLGDSALYLCASSPLPVRGNEQFFGPGTRLTVL.